The 16 T cell receptor beta chains reported below all come from one sample, sequenced in a study of cytomegalovirus exposure and HLA in healthy donors. The primer mix had 60 Vbeta and 13 Jbeta primers. TCRdb's copy holds only in-frame clones and misses some; the assay was immunoSEQ multiplex PCR. This repertoire shows around 150,000 clones, approximately 71% found once; its top ten account for around 8%. The sample taken for sequencing was PBMCs. The receptors here all came from a woman aged 40 to 50 in good health and CMV-seropositive.

V usage is TRBV4-3 and J usage is TRBJ2-7, with D possibly TRBD2 on 5 matching bases. The germline V gene has CDR1 LGHNA and CDR2 YSLEER. The CDR3 has 13 residues. Trimming shortened V by 4 bases and J by 4 bases, and 11 bases separated the two germline ends. In nucleotides, the CDR3 is TGCGCCAGCAGCCGCCAGCGGTCGTACGAGCAGTACTTC. Its protein is CASSRQRSYEQYF.

A single count supports this clone. The chain joins TRBV28 to TRBJ1-5; D perhaps matches TRBD1 (6 bases). The germline V gene encodes CDR1 MDHEN and CDR2 SYDVKM. The V gene lost 2 bases and the J gene lost 3 bases, with 11 bases spanning the gap. The CDR3 extends over 15 amino acids. The CDR3 coding sequence is TGTGCCAGCAGTTTACCCGGGACATACAATCAGCCCCAGCATTTT. This codes for CASSLPGTYNQPQHF. Variable domain in full (rest from reference TRBV28 and TRBJ1-5): DVKVTQSSRYLVKRTGEKVFLECVQDMDHENMFWYRQDPGLGLRLIYFSYDVKMKEKGDIPEGYSVSREKKERFSLILESASTNQTSMYLCASSLPGTYNQPQHFGDGTRLSIL.

The chain has TRBV15 and TRBJ2-3; TRBD2 aligns across 9 bases. Germline CDR1 is LNHNV and CDR2 is YYDKDF (reference sequence). The CDR3 has 17 residues. Trimming at V came to 3 bases and at J to 4 bases, leaving 11 bases not matched to a gene. CDR3 amino acids: CATSRDLGGRESDTQYF. The CDR3 region has the DNA TGTGCCACCAGCAGGGACCTGGGCGGGAGGGAGTCAGATACGCAGTATTTT.

This chain uses TRBV7-8 with TRBJ2-7, with 7 bases fitting TRBD1. V dropped 2 bases and J dropped 5; count of bases not matched to a gene: 3. Germline loops: CDR1 SGHVS, CDR2 FQNEAQ. The CDR3 spans 13 residues. The CDR3: CASSLLGGHEQYF. As DNA, the CDR3 is TGTGCCAGCAGCTTATTAGGGGGCCACGAGCAGTACTTC.

This chain uses TRBV4-2 with TRBJ2-1; 11 positions agree with TRBD2. The J segment lost 5 bases and the V segment lost 5 bases, leaving 11 bases of the junction unmatched. The CDR3 runs 17 residues. The germline gives CDR1 LGHNA, CDR2 YNFKEQ. CDR3 region: CASSTRLLAGVNNEQFF. The DNA for the CDR3 is TGTGCCAGCAGCACCCGATTACTAGCGGGAGTCAACAATGAGCAGTTCTTC.

The V and J genes are TRBV28 and TRBJ2-7, with 12 bases fitting TRBD2. Trimming removed 6 bases from V and 1 base from J; junction bases left unmatched: 4. Per the germline V gene, CDR1 is MDHEN and CDR2 is SYDVKM. The CDR3 is 15 amino acids. CDR3: CASSQTSGGSYEQYF. CDR3 bases: TGTGCCAGCAGCCAGACTAGCGGGGGATCCTACGAGCAGTACTTC.

This clone was observed a handful of times. V gene TRBV19 combines with J gene TRBJ2-2; D is possibly TRBD2 (6 bases). V lost 6 bases, J lost 2 bases, and 10 bases lay in between. CDR3 length: 14 residues. The germline CDR1 and CDR2 sequences are LNHDA and SQIVND (reference sequence). The CDR3 region has the DNA TGTGCCAGTAGGTGGGGAGGAAACACCGGGGAGCTGTTTTTT. Amino acid sequence: CASRWGGNTGELFF.

This rearrangement joins TRBV29-1 to TRBJ1-1; tentatively, D is TRBD1 (5 bases). CDR1 is SQVTM, CDR2 ANQGSEA, per germline. V was trimmed by 7 bases and J by 1 base, leaving 13 bases between them. The CDR3 totals 13 residues. The CDR3 DNA reads as TGCAGCGGGCCCAGGGAAGCGAACACTGAAGCTTTCTTT. Translation: CSGPREANTEAFF.

The chain employs TRBV4-2 and TRBJ2-7, with 10 nucleotides matching TRBD1. V shed 4 bases and J 3 bases; nucleotides not matched to a gene: 3. The CDR3 is 14 amino acids. Germline V gene lookup returns CDR1 LGHNA and CDR2 YNFKEQ. CDR3 nucleotide sequence: TGTGCCAGCAGCCCGGGGACAGGGGTCTACGAGCAGTACTTC. Its translation: CASSPGTGVYEQYF.

The chain has TRBV28 and TRBJ2-1, with TRBD2 matching 7 bases. Germline V lookup: CDR1 MDHEN, CDR2 SYDVKM. The CDR3 loop spans 17 amino acids. Trimming removed 6 bases from V and 5 bases from J; junction bases left unmatched: 16. The CDR3 bases are TGTGCCAGCAGCCGCTTTAGGGCTAGCGGAACCCACAATGAGCAGTTCTTC. Encoded protein: CASSRFRASGTHNEQFF. Combining the CDR3 with reference TRBV28 and TRBJ2-1 gives the whole variable domain DVKVTQSSRYLVKRTGEKVFLECVQDMDHENMFWYRQDPGLGLRLIYFSYDVKMKEKGDIPEGYSVSREKKERFSLILESASTNQTSMYLCASSRFRASGTHNEQFFGPGTRLTVL.

The rearrangement uses TRBV28 and TRBJ1-2, with D tentatively TRBD1 (5 bases). V was trimmed by 9 bases and J by 7 bases, leaving 21 bases between them. The V gene's germline CDR1 is MDHEN and CDR2 SYDVKM. The CDR3 runs 14 residues. CDR3 DNA: TGTGCCAGTTCACCTGGGACTGGCCAGGGTGGCTACACCTTC. It codes for CASSPGTGQGGYTF.

V usage is TRBV2 and J usage is TRBJ1-4, with unresolved D. The CDR3 totals 14 residues. Trimming left V 6 bases short and J 5 bases short, with 13 bases between. Germline-derived CDR1 and CDR2 are SNHLY and FYNNEI. Here the CDR3 reads CASRMAAFNEKLFF. CDR3 sequence (DNA): TGTGCCAGCAGGATGGCGGCCTTCAATGAAAAACTGTTTTTT.

The V and J genes are TRBV7-9 and TRBJ2-7; D is perhaps TRBD1 (5 bases). Between the trimmed V and J ends, which lost 3 bases and 3 bases, there was a span of 15 bases. This CDR3 contains 15 residues. Looked up from germline, CDR1 is SEHNR and CDR2 is FQNEAQ (reference sequence). The CDR3 sequence: CASSLAVTGRYEQYF. CDR3 sequence (DNA): TGTGCCAGCAGCTTGGCTGTCACAGGCCGCTACGAGCAGTACTTC.

V is TRBV5-1 and J is TRBJ2-2; D might be TRBD2 (5 bases). The CDR3 spans 15 residues. CDR1 SGHRS and CDR2 YFSETQ come from the germline V gene. The ends were cut back, 0 bases at V and 4 bases at J, with 10 bases in the middle. The CDR3 DNA reads as TGCGCCAGCAGCTTGGGAGCTCGGGGCACCGGGGAGCTGTTTTTT. This gives the protein CASSLGARGTGELFF. The variable domain in full, completed from reference TRBV5-1 and TRBJ2-2, reads KAGVTQTPRYLIKTRGQQVTLSCSPISGHRSVSWYQQTPGQGLQFLFEYFSETQRNKGNFPGRFSGRQFSNSRSEMNVSTLELGDSALYLCASSLGARGTGELFFGEGSRLTVL.

This sequence joins TRBV28 and TRBJ1-4, with D possibly being TRBD1 (6 bases). V lost 1 base to trimming and J lost 8 bases, with 14 bases between them. Germline V CDR1 and CDR2: MDHEN, SYDVKM. The CDR3 runs to 15 residues. CDR3 coding DNA: TGTGCCAGCAGTTTATACCAGGGGAGTCCCGAAAAACTGTTTTTT. Amino acids: CASSLYQGSPEKLFF.

This clone was seen only a few times. The CDR3 DNA sequence: TGTGCCAGCAGTTTCTGGAGGAGACAGGGGAAAGAGACCCAGTACTTC. It specifies CASSFWRRQGKETQYF. The chain joins TRBV28 to TRBJ2-5; 8 nucleotides line up with TRBD1. The CDR3 has 16 amino acids. The ends lost 3 bases at V and 3 bases at J; junction bases unmatched: 9. Looked up from germline, CDR1 is MDHEN and CDR2 is SYDVKM.